This TCR beta chain was observed in a study of T cell repertoires in cytomegalovirus infection (dated by TCRdb to the late 2010s). For the wider study: Peptide stimulations targeted recently identified HLA-C-restricted CMV epitopes, whose presentation resists viral immunomodulation, together with well-studied HLA-B-restricted epitopes. Because public TCR beta signatures pointed to carriage of CMV infection together with the matching HLA type, the HLA type of each donor mattered for the analysis.

In regard to this clonotype: The antigen this receptor binds is unknown. Per-nucleotide qualities are absent, and no much larger clonotype sits a single base away.

Sequencing instrument: Illumina HiSeq 1500. TCRdb trimmed the raw reads at Q25, called clones with MiXCR and kept productive beta chains. Entries are consolidated by CDR3 protein sequence, retaining the most common genes and DNA. For this sample there are some 800,000 distinct CDR3 sequences; approximately 32% appear just once. Of the sample, around 11% is held by the ten largest clones. The research as a whole found: In both this cohort and an independent roughly 330-donor cohort, the cumulative frequency of public TCR beta family members distinguished carriers of CMV infection plus the relevant HLA type. The ex vivo response was dominated by HLA-C-restricted CMV-specific TCR beta clonotypes, which also provided the single most frequent clonotype in two of eight donors.

Reading the label with the study, this specimen's treatment or condition is: in vitro stimulation with specific CMV peptide epitopes to enrich CMV-specific T cells. The receptor was derived from a human donor in good health (CMV status not recorded). Some clones in this sample may be carry-over from other donors' samples. The source material was cultured CD8+ T cells from PBMCs, sampled from culture after CMV antigen stimulation.

The nucleotide sequence is TGCAGTGCTAAAAGGCTCAGCGGGGGGCGGACAGATACGCAGTATTTT. This is translated as CSAKRLSGGRTDTQYF. Here the chain combines TRBV20-1 and TRBJ2-3; 9 central nucleotides agree with TRBD2. The CDR3 covers 16 residues, taking in both the cysteine and the phenylalanine. Of the read, only the CDR3 DNA is kept; its 48 bases are in frame from base 1. V is trimmed back by 4 bases and J by 3 bases, and the junction contains 11 bases that no gene match accounts for. CDR1 and CDR2 are drawn from the germline V gene (reference sequence): DFQATT, SNEGSKA.